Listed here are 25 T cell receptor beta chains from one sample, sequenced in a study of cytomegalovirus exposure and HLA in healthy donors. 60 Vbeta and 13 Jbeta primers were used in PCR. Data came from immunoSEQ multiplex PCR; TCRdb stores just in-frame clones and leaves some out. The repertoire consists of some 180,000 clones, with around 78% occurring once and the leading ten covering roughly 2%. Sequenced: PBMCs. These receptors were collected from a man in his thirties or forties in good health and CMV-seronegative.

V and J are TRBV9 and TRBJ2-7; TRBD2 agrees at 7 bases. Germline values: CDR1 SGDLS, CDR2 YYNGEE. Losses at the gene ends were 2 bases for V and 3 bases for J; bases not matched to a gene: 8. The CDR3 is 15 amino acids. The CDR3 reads CASSVGRSSVYEQYF. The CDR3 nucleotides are TGTGCCAGCAGCGTCGGGAGGTCTAGCGTCTACGAGCAGTACTTC.

CDR3 coding DNA: TGTGCCAGCTCACCCTCGACACTTCCCGGCTATGGCTACACCTTC. This codes for CASSPSTLPGYGYTF. The genes are TRBV18 and TRBJ1-2; D is ambiguous. The length of the CDR3 is 15 residues. The V gene's germline CDR1 is KGHSH and CDR2 LQKENI. The V and J ends lost 3 bases and 4 bases respectively, with 15 bases between them.

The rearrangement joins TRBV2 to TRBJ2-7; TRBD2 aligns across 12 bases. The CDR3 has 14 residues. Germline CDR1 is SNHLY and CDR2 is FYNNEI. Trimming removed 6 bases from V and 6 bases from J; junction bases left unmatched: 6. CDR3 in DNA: TGTGCCAGCAGCCGACTAGCGGGAGCAAGCGAGCAGTACTTC. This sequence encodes CASSRLAGASEQYF.

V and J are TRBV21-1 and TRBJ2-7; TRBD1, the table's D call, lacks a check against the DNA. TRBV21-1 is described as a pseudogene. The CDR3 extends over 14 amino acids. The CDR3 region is CASTLPGQGSEQYF. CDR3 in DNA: TGTGCCAGCACCCTCCCGGGACAGGGTTCCGAGCAGTACTTC.

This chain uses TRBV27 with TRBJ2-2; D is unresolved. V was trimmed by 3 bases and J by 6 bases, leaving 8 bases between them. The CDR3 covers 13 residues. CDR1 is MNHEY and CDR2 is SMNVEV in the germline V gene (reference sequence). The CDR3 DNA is TGTGCCAGCAGTTTTATCGGTCCCGGGGAGCTGTTTTTT. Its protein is CASSFIGPGELFF.

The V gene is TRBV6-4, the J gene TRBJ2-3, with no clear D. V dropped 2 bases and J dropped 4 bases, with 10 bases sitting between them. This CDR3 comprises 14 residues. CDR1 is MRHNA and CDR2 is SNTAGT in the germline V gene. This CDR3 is CASSDRLEADTQYF. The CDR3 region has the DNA TGTGCCAGCAGTGACAGGCTAGAGGCAGATACGCAGTATTTT.

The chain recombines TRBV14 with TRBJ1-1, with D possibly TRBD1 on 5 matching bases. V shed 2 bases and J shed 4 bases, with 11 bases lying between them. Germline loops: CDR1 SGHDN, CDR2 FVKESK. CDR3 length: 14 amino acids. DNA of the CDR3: TGTGCCAGCAGCCAAAGGAGGAGGGGCACTGAAGCTTTCTTT. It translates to CASSQRRRGTEAFF.

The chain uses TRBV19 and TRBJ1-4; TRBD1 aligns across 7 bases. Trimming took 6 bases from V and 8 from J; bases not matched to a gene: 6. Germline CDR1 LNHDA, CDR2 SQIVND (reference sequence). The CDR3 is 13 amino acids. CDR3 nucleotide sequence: TGTGCCAGTAGAGGCAGGGGGGACGAAAAACTGTTTTTT. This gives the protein CASRGRGDEKLFF.

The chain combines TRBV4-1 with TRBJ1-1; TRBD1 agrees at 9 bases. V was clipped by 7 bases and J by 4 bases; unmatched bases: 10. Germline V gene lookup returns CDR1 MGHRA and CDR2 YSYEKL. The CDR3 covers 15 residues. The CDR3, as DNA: TGCGCCAGCATAAGAACCGGGACAGGGAGCACTGAAGCTTTCTTT. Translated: CASIRTGTGSTEAFF.

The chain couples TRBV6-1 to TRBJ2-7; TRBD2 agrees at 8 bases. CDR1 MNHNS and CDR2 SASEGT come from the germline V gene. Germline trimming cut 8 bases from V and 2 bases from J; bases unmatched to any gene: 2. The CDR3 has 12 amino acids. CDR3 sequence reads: CASLGLAYEQYF. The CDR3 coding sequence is TGTGCCAGCCTGGGACTAGCCTACGAGCAGTACTTC.

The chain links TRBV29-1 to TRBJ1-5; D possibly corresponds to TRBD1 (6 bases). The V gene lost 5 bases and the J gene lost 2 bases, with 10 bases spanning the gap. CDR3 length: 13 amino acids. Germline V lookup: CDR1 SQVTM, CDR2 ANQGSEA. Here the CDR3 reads CSVTQGRNQPQHF. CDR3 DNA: TGCAGCGTTACCCAGGGGCGCAATCAGCCCCAGCATTTT.

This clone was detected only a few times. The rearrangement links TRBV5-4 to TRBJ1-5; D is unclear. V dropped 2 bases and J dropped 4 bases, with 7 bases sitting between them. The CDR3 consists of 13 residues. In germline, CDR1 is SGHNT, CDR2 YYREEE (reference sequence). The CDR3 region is CASSLSPNQPQHF. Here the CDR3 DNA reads TGTGCCAGCAGCTTATCCCCAAATCAGCCCCAGCATTTT.

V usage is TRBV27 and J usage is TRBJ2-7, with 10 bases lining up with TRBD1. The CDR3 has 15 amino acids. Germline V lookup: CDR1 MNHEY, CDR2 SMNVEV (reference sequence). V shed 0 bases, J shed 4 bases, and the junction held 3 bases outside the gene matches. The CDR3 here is CASSLSGDRGYEQYF. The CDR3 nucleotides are TGTGCCAGCAGTTTATCGGGGGACAGGGGATACGAGCAGTACTTC.

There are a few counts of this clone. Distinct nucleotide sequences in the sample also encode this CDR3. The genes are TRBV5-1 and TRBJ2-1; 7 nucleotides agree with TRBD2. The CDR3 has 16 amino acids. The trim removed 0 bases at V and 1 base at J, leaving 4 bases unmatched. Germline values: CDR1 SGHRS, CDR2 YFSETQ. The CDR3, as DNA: TGCGCCAGCAGCTTGGTTGGGGGGGGGTCCTACAATGAGCAGTTCTTC. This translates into CASSLVGGGSYNEQFF.

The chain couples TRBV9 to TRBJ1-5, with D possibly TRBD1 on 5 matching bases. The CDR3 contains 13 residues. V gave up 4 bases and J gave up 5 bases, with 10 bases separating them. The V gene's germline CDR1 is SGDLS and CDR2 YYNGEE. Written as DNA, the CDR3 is TGTGCCAGCAGCCAGCAGGGTTATCAGCCCCAGCATTTT. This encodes CASSQQGYQPQHF. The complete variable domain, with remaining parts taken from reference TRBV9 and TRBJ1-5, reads DSGVTQTPKHLITATGQRVTLRCSPRSGDLSVYWYQQSLDQGLQFLIQYYNGEERAKGNILERFSAQQFPDLHSELNLSSLELGDSALYFCASSQQGYQPQHFGDGTRLSIL.

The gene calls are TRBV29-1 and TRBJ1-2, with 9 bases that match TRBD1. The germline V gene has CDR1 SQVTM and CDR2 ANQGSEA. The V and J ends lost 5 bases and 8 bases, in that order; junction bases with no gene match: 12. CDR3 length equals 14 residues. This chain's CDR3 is CSVSNPGQGGGYTF. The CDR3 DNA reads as TGCAGCGTTAGCAATCCGGGACAGGGAGGAGGCTACACCTTC.

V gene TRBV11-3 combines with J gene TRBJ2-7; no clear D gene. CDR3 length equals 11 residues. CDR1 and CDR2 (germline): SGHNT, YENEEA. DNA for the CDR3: TGTGTCGCACCTAGCTCCTACGAGCAGTACTTC. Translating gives CVAPSSYEQYF.

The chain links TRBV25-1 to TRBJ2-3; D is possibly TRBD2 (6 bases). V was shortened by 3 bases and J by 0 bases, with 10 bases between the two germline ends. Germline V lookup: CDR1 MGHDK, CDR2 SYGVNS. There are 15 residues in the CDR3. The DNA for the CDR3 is TGTGCCAGCAGTGATTGGCGGGGTAGCACAGATACGCAGTATTTT. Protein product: CASSDWRGSTDTQYF.

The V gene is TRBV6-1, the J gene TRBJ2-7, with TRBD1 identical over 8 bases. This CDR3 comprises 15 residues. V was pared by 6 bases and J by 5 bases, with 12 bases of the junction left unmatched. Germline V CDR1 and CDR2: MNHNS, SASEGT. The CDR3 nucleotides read TGTGCCAGCAGCCTCCGACAGGGGTTTATCGACGAGCAGTACTTC. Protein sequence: CASSLRQGFIDEQYF.

The DNA of the CDR3 is TGTGCCAGAGGGGGCCCGTGTCAGCCCCAGCATTTT. It translates to CARGGPCQPQHF. The genes are TRBV7-3 and TRBJ1-5; 7 bases map to TRBD1. Losses at the gene ends were 9 bases for V and 6 bases for J; bases not matched to a gene: 5. CDR3 size: 12 residues. Germline V lookup: CDR1 SGHTA, CDR2 FQGTGA.

Here the CDR3 DNA reads TGCAGCGTTGAGTCTAGCGGGAGCCCCTACGAGCAGTACTTC. Translation gives CSVESSGSPYEQYF. The V and J genes are TRBV29-1 and TRBJ2-7; TRBD2 matches at 10 bases. V trimming: 3 bases; J trimming: 2 bases; junction bases outside the gene matches: 4. Germline loops: CDR1 SQVTM, CDR2 ANQGSEA. This CDR3 has 14 residues.

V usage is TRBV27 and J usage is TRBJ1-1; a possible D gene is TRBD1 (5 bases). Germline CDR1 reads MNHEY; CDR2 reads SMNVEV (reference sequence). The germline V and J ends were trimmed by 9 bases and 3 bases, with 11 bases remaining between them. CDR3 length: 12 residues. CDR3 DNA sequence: TGTGCCAGTTGGGGGGGATACACTGAAGCTTTCTTT. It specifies CASWGGYTEAFF.

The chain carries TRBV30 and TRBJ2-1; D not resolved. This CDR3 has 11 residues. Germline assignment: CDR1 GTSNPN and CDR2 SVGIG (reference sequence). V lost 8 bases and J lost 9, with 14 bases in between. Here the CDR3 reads CAERREREQFF. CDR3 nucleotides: TGTGCCGAACGGAGAGAGCGTGAGCAGTTCTTC.

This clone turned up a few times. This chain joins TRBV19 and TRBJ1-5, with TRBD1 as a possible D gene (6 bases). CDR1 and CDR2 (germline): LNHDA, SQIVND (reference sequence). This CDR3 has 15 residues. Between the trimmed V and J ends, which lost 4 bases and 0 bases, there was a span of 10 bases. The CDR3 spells CASSTNRDSNQPQHF. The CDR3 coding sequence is TGTGCCAGTAGTACCAACAGGGATAGCAATCAGCCCCAGCATTTT.

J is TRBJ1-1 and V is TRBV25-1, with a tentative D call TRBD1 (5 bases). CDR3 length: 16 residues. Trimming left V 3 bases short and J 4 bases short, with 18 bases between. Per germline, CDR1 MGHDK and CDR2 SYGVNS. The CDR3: CASSDQTDTRSTEAFF. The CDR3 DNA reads TGTGCCAGCAGTGATCAGACAGATACGAGAAGCACTGAAGCTTTCTTT.